This T cell receptor (beta chain) came from a study of blood T cell repertoires in COVID-19. The overall study: From T cells, B-cell-depleted T cells, or PBMCs came the material, which was cDNA or gDNA.

TCRdb keeps only in-frame clones here, not all; method: immunoSEQ multiplex PCR. The sample records about 380,000 clones, more than 75% being singletons. The CDR3 contains 14 residues. The germline V gene has CDR1 KGHDR and CDR2 SFDVKD. Trimming left V 5 bases short and J 3 bases short, with 10 bases between. The sequence came from a woman in her late teens or twenties who had recovered from COVID-19. The rearrangement uses TRBV24-1 and TRBJ1-5; D is uncertain. The specimen sequenced was PBMCs or T cells enriched from blood (not recorded which). The CDR3 sequence is CATSGEQANQPQHF. CDR3 DNA sequence: TGTGCCACCAGTGGGGAGCAGGCCAATCAGCCCCAGCATTTT.